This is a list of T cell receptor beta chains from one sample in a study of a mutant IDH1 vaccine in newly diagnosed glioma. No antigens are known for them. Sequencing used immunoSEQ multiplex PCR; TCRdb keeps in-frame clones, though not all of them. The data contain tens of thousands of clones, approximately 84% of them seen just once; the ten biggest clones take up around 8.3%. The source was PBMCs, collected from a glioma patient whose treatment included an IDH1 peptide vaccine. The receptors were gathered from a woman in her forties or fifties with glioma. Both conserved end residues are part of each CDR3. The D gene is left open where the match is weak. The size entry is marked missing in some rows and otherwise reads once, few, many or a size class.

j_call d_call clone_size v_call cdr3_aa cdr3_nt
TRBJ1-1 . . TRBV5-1 CASSLEWGANTEAFF TGCGCCAGCAGCTTGGAGTGGGGCGCGAACACTGAAGCTTTCTTT
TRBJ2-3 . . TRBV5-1 CASQGGVSTDTQYF TGCGCCTCTCAAGGAGGGGTTTCCACAGATACGCAGTATTTT
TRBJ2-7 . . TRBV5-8 CASSLGGPKTYEQYF TGTGCCAGCAGCTTGGGGGGGCCGAAGACCTACGAGCAGTACTTC
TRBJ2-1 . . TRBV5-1 CASSRLGSSYNEQFF TGCGCCAGCAGTCGACTAGGGAGCTCCTACAATGAGCAGTTCTTC
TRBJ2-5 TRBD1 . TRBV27 CASSWGQTQETQYF TGTGCCAGCAGCTGGGGACAGACCCAAGAGACCCAGTACTTC
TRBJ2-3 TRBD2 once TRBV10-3 CAISGLAGANTQYF TGTGCCATCAGTGGACTAGCGGGGGCGAATACGCAGTATTTT
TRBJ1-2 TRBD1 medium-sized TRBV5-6 CASSPGTGNYGYTF TGTGCCAGCAGCCCGGGGACAGGAAACTATGGCTACACCTTC
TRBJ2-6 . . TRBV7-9 CASRHRDALSSGANVLTF TGTGCCAGCAGACACCGGGACGCCCTATCCTCTGGGGCCAACGTCCTGACTTTC
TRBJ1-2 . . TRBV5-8 CASSLYYGYTF TGTGCCAGCAGCTTATACTATGGCTACACCTTC
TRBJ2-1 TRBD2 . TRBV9 CASTGLAGGPHPGNEQFF TGTGCCAGCACCGGACTAGCGGGAGGTCCCCACCCCGGCAATGAGCAGTTCTTC
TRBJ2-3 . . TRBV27 CASTPMVASTDTQYF TGTGCCAGCACCCCCATGGTGGCCAGCACAGATACGCAGTATTTT
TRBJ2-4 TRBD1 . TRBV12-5 CASGEGQGEAKNIQYF TGTGCTAGTGGTGAGGGACAGGGGGAGGCCAAAAACATTCAGTACTTC
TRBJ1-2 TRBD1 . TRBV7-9 CASSSQGSGYGYTF TGTGCCAGCAGCTCACAGGGGAGCGGCTATGGCTACACCTTC
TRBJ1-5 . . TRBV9 CASSVSSGSNQPQHF TGTGCCAGCAGCGTATCGTCCGGATCCAATCAGCCCCAGCATTTT
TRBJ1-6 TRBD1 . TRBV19 CASSFTGVGSPLHF TGTGCCAGTAGTTTTACAGGGGTTGGATCACCCCTCCACTTT
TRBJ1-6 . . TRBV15 CATSRVGVGPTNSPLHF TGTGCCACCAGCAGAGTGGGAGTAGGGCCCACTAATTCACCCCTCCACTTT
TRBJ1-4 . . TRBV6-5 CASSYSKGGNEKLFF TGTGCCAGCAGTTACTCAAAGGGGGGTAATGAAAAACTGTTTTTT
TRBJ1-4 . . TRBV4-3 CASSPGHSNEKLFF TGCGCCAGCAGCCCGGGACACTCTAATGAAAAACTGTTTTTT
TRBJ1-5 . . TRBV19 CASKVGGAGSNQPQHF TGTGCCAGTAAGGTCGGCGGGGCTGGAAGCAATCAGCCCCAGCATTTT
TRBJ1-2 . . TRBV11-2 CASSFGRTIGYTF TGTGCCAGCAGCTTCGGAAGGACGATCGGCTACACCTTC
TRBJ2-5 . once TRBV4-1 CASSQDSAAGWETQYF TGCGCCAGCAGCCAAGATTCAGCAGCCGGATGGGAGACCCAGTACTTC
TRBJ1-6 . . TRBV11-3 CASSSIMGNSPLHF TGTGCCAGCAGCTCAATAATGGGCAATTCACCCCTCCACTTT
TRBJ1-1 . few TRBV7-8 CASSPVMNTEAFF TGTGCCAGCAGCCCGGTTATGAACACTGAAGCTTTCTTT
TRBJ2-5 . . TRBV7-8 CASSLALKGGAGRETQYF TGTGCCAGCAGCTTAGCGCTAAAAGGCGGGGCAGGGAGAGAGACCCAGTACTTC
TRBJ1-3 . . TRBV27 CASSLRGGSGNTIYF TGTGCCAGCAGTTTAAGGGGGGGCTCTGGAAACACCATATATTTT
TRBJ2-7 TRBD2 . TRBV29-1 CSVSGGLAGGSYEQYF TGCAGCGTTTCTGGGGGGCTAGCGGGTGGCTCCTACGAGCAGTACTTC